The rows below give T cell receptor beta chains drawn from one sample of a study of blood T cell repertoires in COVID-19. The table came from immunoSEQ multiplex PCR; TCRdb's copy has only in-frame clones and leaves some out. This table holds some 490,000 clones, around nine tenths found once. The source material was PBMCs or T cells enriched from blood (not recorded which). The origin of the receptors is a woman aged 55-69 years who had recovered from COVID-19. Both conserved end residues are part of each CDR3. The D gene is left open where the match is weak. Size is stated for part of the rows, as once, few or many counts, or as a class when the clone is expanded.

TRBV27	.	.	TRBJ2-2	CASSYSWNTGELFF	TGTGCCAGCAGTTACAGTTGGAACACCGGGGAGCTGTTTTTT
TRBV15	.	TRBD1	TRBJ2-6	CATSRQGTGRSGANVLTF	TGTGCCACCAGCAGGCAGGGGACAGGACGGTCAGGGGCCAACGTCCTGACTTTC
TRBV13	.	.	TRBJ1-2	CASSSGGPDGYTF	TGTGCCAGCAGCTCGGGAGGACCAGATGGCTACACCTTC
TRBV11-3	.	.	TRBJ2-1	CASSLAGAYNEQFF	TGTGCCAGCAGCTTAGCGGGGGCCTACAATGAGCAGTTCTTC
TRBV9	.	TRBD1	TRBJ2-6	CASSARDRASGANVLTF	TGTGCCAGCAGCGCCCGGGACAGGGCGTCTGGGGCCAACGTCCTGACTTTC
TRBV19	.	.	TRBJ1-2	CASMSTLRGLDGYTF	TGTGCCAGTATGTCCACCCTCCGGGGGTTGGATGGCTACACCTTC
TRBV6-2/TRBV6-3	.	.	TRBJ1-2	CASSYVQGNLNYGYTF	TGTGCCAGCAGTTACGTCCAGGGAAACCTTAACTATGGCTACACCTTC
TRBV7-2	.	TRBD1	TRBJ2-1	CASSRRQGWDEQFF	TGTGCCAGCAGCCGCCGACAGGGTTGGGATGAGCAGTTCTTC
TRBV4-2	.	.	TRBJ2-3	CASSQPEGDTQYF	TGTGCCAGCAGCCAGCCGGAGGGAGATACGCAGTATTTT
TRBV6-5	few	TRBD1	TRBJ1-4	CASRADRARIEKLFF	TGTGCCAGCAGGGCCGACAGGGCCAGAATTGAAAAACTGTTTTTT
TRBV19	.	TRBD1	TRBJ2-5	CASSIRDRQGETQYF	TGTGCCAGTAGTATCCGGGACAGGCAAGGGGAGACCCAGTACTTC
TRBV5-4	few	TRBD1	TRBJ2-2	CASSLSGGPLGTGELFF	TGTGCCAGCAGCTTGTCAGGGGGCCCATTAGGCACCGGGGAGCTGTTTTTT
TRBV6-5	.	.	TRBJ1-2	CASSYVADYGYTF	TGTGCCAGCAGTTATGTGGCAGATTATGGCTACACCTTC
TRBV7-8	.	.	TRBJ1-2	CASSFNRFGYGYTF	TGTGCCAGCAGCTTCAACAGGTTTGGCTATGGCTACACCTTC
TRBV6-1	.	.	TRBJ1-5	CASSEARGYQPQHF	TGTGCCAGCAGTGAAGCAAGGGGGTATCAGCCCCAGCATTTT
TRBV18	.	.	TRBJ2-7	CASSPGASYEQYF	TGTGCCAGCTCACCAGGGGCGTCCTACGAGCAGTACTTC
TRBV28	once	TRBD1	TRBJ1-4	CASSSGTANEKLFF	TGTGCCAGCAGTTCCGGGACAGCGAATGAAAAACTGTTTTTT
TRBV10-1	.	TRBD1	TRBJ2-1	CASTKKDRPSYNEQFF	TGCGCCAGCACCAAGAAGGACAGGCCCTCCTACAATGAGCAGTTCTTC
TRBV5-4	few	TRBD1	TRBJ1-2	CASSPGGTGYGYTF	TGTGCCAGCAGCCCGGGTGGGACAGGGTATGGCTACACCTTC
TRBV6-5	.	.	TRBJ2-3	CASSYRGSDTQYF	TGTGCCAGCAGTTACAGGGGGTCAGATACGCAGTATTTT
TRBV4-2	.	TRBD1	TRBJ2-1	CASSQESMLQGAYNEQFF	TGTGCCAGCAGCCAAGAAAGTATGCTCCAGGGGGCTTACAATGAGCAGTTCTTC
TRBV5-4	.	.	TRBJ2-2	CASSGWESGELFF	TGTGCCAGCAGCGGGTGGGAGTCCGGGGAGCTGTTTTTT
TRBV10-2	.	.	TRBJ2-3	CASSESLGGPDTQYF	TGCGCCAGCAGTGAGTCGTTAGGAGGTCCAGATACGCAGTATTTT
TRBV2	.	.	TRBJ2-2	CASKRQINTGELFF	TGTGCCAGCAAGAGACAGATTAACACCGGGGAGCTGTTTTTT
TRBV30	.	TRBD1	TRBJ2-3	CAWSGTGGTDTQYF	TGTGCCTGGAGTGGGACAGGGGGGACAGATACGCAGTATTTT
TRBV24-1	.	TRBD1	TRBJ2-1	CATSDSGGHYNEQFF	TGTGCCACCAGTGACTCAGGGGGCCACTACAATGAGCAGTTCTTC
TRBV9	.	TRBD1	TRBJ1-2	CASSPGTGGEGGYTF	TGTGCCAGCAGCCCCGGGACAGGGGGTGAAGGGGGCTACACCTTC
TRBV6-5	.	.	TRBJ1-5	CASSYDSTDQPQHF	TGTGCCAGCAGTTACGACTCGACAGATCAGCCCCAGCATTTT
TRBV19	.	TRBD1	TRBJ1-1	CASSAWGAGGVDTEAFF	TGTGCCAGTAGTGCATGGGGGGCAGGGGGTGTGGACACTGAAGCTTTCTTT
TRBV6-5	.	TRBD2	TRBJ2-1	CASRGLAGSYNEQFF	TGTGCCAGCAGGGGACTAGCGGGTTCCTACAATGAGCAGTTCTTC
TRBV27	.	.	TRBJ1-5	CASRRGGDQPQHF	TGTGCCAGCAGAAGGGGAGGTGATCAGCCCCAGCATTTT
TRBV2	.	.	TRBJ1-4	CASRGAGAKGEKLFF	TGTGCCAGCAGGGGGGCAGGGGCGAAGGGTGAAAAACTGTTTTTT
TRBV5-6	.	.	TRBJ1-2	CASSGVGLMPHGYTF	TGTGCCAGCAGCGGGGTGGGACTAATGCCTCATGGCTACACCTTC
TRBV5-1	.	.	TRBJ1-5	CASSLGVSNQPQHF	TGCGCCAGCAGCTTAGGGGTTAGCAATCAGCCCCAGCATTTT
TRBV5-1	.	TRBD1	TRBJ2-2	CASSPRDRDASGGNTGELFF	TGCGCCAGCAGCCCCCGGGACAGGGATGCTAGCGGAGGGAACACCGGGGAGCTGTTTTTT